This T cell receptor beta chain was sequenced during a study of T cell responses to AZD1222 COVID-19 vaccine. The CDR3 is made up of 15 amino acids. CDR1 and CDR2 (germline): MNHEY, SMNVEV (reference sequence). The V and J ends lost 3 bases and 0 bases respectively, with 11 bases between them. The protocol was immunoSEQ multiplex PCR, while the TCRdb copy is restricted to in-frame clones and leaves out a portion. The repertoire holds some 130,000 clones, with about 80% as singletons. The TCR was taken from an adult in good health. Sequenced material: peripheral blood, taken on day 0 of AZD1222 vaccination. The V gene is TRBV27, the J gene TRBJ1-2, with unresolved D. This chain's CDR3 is CASSFYGVSNYGYTF. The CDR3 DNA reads TGTGCCAGCAGTTTCTACGGGGTTTCTAACTATGGCTACACCTTC.